Listed below are T cell receptor beta chains from one sample, sequenced in a study of blood T cell repertoires in COVID-19. Sequencing used immunoSEQ multiplex PCR; TCRdb keeps in-frame clones, though not all of them. The profile shows 20,000 or so clones, nearly 90% of them singletons. Sequenced: peripheral blood. These receptors all stem from a human donor with active COVID-19. The donor label of this sample is uncertain. CDR3s include the opening cysteine and the closing phenylalanine or tryptophan. Each record gives: V gene, J gene, CDR3 protein.

TRBV1	TRBJ2-7	CTSSQQGQGTDEQYF
TRBV4-2	TRBJ2-7	CASSLPSGGSYEQYF
TRBV7-3	TRBJ2-1	CASSFDKWTSQFF
TRBV4-3	TRBJ2-7	CASSQTRTPLAGAYEQYF
TRBV28	TRBJ2-1	CASGGGNYNEQFF
TRBV5-5	TRBJ2-1	CASSLVSREGNEQFF
TRBV18	TRBJ1-1	CASSPSGDTEAFF
TRBV24-1	TRBJ1-5	CATSFVRGKGNQPQHF
TRBV5-1	TRBJ2-1	CASSLVRDRGRIF
TRBV11-2	TRBJ2-1	CASSSGLPPNEQFF
TRBV9	TRBJ2-4	CASSVGGSKNIQYF
TRBV3-1/TRBV3-2	TRBJ2-7	CASSPAGSEQYF
TRBV27	TRBJ2-3	CASSSKREPTDTQYF
TRBV28	TRBJ2-3	CASTGTSGRTDTQYF
TRBV4-1	TRBJ2-3	CASSQTGYTDTQYF
TRBV7-9	TRBJ2-7	CASGTGLSYEQYF
TRBV27	TRBJ1-6	CASSTATGGAAPLHF
TRBV3-1/TRBV3-2	TRBJ2-2	CASSSRQREYTGELFF
TRBV7-8	TRBJ1-1	CASSLKGKNTEAFF
TRBV7-9	TRBJ2-1	CASSLGAGSNEQFF
TRBV19	TRBJ1-4	CASTPGVGRGQPNEKLFF
TRBV24-1	TRBJ2-3	CATSDFPRGLADTQYF
TRBV5-6	TRBJ2-7	CASSSLRDSAYEQYF
TRBV4-2	TRBJ1-3	CASSQDRTGGIGNTIYF
TRBV19	TRBJ2-2	CASGLAGFTGELFF
TRBV5-6	TRBJ1-1	CASSPLSRPLTEAFF
TRBV30	TRBJ2-1	CAGTPGEWNEQFF
TRBV28	TRBJ2-5	CATTLAGGGGTQYF
TRBV28	TRBJ1-3	CASSLVQVAGNTIYF
TRBV11-2	TRBJ2-4	CASSPSWGDLAKNIQYF
TRBV7-6	TRBJ1-5	CASSLGSGVSNQPQHF
TRBV7-2	TRBJ2-5	CASSPPRETQYF
TRBV3-1/TRBV3-2	TRBJ2-7	CASSQGHGKAGYF
TRBV28	TRBJ2-7	CASVRRGATYEQYF
TRBV10-3	TRBJ2-7	CAISESNQGYEQYF
TRBV3-1/TRBV3-2	TRBJ2-3	CASGTSVDTQYF
TRBV28	TRBJ1-5	CASSALGGTVLRPQHF
TRBV12-3/TRBV12-4	TRBJ1-6	CASRGTLNSPLHF
TRBV7-6	TRBJ1-3	CASSTRTGPGNTIYF
TRBV7-9	TRBJ2-1	CASSFPPGQSNEQFF
TRBV7-2	TRBJ2-3	CASSSSGSIADTQYF
TRBV24-1	TRBJ1-2	CATSDPTGFDGYTF
TRBV7-8	TRBJ2-2	CASSRGGVTGELFF
TRBV3-1/TRBV3-2	TRBJ2-3	CASSQQYTDTQYF
TRBV5-8	TRBJ1-1	CASTISQGINTEAFF
TRBV11-3	TRBJ2-7	CASSPDSHEQYF
TRBV6-5	TRBJ1-1	CASSLHRTGHTEAFF
TRBV19	TRBJ1-2	CASSQGTSYGYTF
TRBV10-3	TRBJ2-3	CAISEAGGGWGTDTQYF
TRBV5-1	TRBJ2-3	CASSPRVAGGTDTQYF
TRBV6-2/TRBV6-3	TRBJ2-5	CASSYSGKSKETQYF
TRBV2	TRBJ2-7	CASKTGYEQYF
TRBV9	TRBJ1-1	CASSVEGTGDMNTEAFF
TRBV28	TRBJ1-1	CASSTDREAFF
TRBV13	TRBJ2-4	CASSFDRGDLAKNIQYF
TRBV27	TRBJ2-7	CASSFNMGGEQYF